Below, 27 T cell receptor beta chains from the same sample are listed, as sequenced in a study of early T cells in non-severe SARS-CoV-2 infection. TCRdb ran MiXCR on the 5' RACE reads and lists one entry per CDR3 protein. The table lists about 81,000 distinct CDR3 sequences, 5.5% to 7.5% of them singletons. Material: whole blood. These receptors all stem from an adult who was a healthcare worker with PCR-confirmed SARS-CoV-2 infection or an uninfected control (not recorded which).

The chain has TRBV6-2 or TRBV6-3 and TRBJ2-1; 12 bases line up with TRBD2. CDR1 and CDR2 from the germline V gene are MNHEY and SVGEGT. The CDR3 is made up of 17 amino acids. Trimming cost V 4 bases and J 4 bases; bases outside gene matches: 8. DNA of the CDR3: TGTGCCAGCAGTTCGAAATCTAGCGGGAGGGCTTACAATGAGCAGTTCTTC. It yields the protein CASSSKSSGRAYNEQFF.

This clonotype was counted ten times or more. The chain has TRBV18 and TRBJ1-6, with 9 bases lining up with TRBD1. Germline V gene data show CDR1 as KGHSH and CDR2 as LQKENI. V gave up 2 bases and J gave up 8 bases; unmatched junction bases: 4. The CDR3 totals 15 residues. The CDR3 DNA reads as TGTGCCAGCTCACCAAAGGGACAGGGAGATTCACCCCTCCACTTT. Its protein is CASSPKGQGDSPLHF.

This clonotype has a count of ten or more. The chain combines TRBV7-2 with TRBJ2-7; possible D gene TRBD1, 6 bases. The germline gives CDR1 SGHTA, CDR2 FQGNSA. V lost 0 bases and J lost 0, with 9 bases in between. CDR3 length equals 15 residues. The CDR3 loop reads CASSLAAGVSYEQYF. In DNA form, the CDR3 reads TGTGCCAGCAGCTTAGCGGCAGGGGTCTCCTACGAGCAGTACTTC.

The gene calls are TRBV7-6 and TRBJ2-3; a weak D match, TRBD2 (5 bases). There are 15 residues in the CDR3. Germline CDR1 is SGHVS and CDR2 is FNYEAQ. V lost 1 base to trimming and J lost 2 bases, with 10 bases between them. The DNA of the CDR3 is TGTGCCAGCAGCTTAGGGGAGCGCGACACAGATACGCAGTATTTT. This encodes CASSLGERDTDTQYF.

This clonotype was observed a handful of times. CDR3 coding DNA: TGTGCCAGCAGCCGCCTAGCGGGAGCGTCGGTAGATACGCAGTATTTT. It translates to CASSRLAGASVDTQYF. This sequence joins TRBV7-2 and TRBJ2-3, with 10 bases identical to TRBD2. Looked up from germline, CDR1 is SGHTA and CDR2 is FQGNSA. The CDR3 has 16 residues. V was pared by 5 bases and J by 5 bases, with 10 bases of the junction left unmatched.

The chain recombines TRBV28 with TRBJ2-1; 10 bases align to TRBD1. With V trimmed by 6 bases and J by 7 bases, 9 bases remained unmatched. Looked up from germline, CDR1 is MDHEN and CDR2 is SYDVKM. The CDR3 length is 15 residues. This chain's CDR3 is CASRPGTGVMNEQFF. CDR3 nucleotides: TGTGCCAGCAGGCCCGGGACAGGGGTGATGAATGAGCAGTTCTTC.

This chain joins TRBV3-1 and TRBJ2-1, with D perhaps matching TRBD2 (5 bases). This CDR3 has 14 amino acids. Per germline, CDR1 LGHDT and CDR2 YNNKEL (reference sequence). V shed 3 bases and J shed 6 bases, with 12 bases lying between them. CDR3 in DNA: TGTGCCAGCAGCCAGTCACTAGTTATCAATGAGCAGTTCTTC. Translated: CASSQSLVINEQFF.

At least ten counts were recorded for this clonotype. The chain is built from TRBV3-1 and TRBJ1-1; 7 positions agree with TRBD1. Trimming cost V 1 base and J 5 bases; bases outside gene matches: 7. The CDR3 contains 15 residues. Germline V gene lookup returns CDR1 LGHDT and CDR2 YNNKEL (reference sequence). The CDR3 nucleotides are TGTGCCAGCAGCCAAGCCACTACAGGGGAAACTGAAGCTTTCTTT. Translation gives CASSQATTGETEAFF.

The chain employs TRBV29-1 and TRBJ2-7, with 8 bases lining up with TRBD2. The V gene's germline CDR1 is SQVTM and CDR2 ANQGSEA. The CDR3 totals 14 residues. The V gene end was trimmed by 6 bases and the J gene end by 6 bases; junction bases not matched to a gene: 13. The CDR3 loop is CSVQTGLAPGEQYF. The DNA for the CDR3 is TGCAGCGTGCAAACCGGACTAGCACCGGGCGAGCAGTACTTC.

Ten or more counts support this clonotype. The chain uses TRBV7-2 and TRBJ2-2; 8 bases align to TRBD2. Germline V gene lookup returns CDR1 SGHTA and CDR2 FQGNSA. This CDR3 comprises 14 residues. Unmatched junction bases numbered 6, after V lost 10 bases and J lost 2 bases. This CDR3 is CATTAGANTGELFF. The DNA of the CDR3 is TGTGCCACCACAGCGGGAGCTAACACCGGGGAGCTGTTTTTT.

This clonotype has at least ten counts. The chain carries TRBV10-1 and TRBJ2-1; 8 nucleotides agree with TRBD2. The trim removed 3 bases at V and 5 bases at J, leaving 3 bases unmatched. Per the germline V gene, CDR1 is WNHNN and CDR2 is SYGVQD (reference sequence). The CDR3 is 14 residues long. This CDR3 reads CASSDSGINNEQFF. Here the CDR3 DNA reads TGCGCCAGCAGTGATAGCGGGATTAACAATGAGCAGTTCTTC.

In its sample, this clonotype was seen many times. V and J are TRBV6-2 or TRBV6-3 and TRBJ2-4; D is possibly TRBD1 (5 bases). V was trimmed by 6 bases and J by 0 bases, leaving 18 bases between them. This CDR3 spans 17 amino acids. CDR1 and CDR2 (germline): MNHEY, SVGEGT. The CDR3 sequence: CASSPEDTFLAKNIQYF. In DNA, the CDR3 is TGTGCCAGCAGCCCCGAGGACACTTTCTTAGCCAAAAACATTCAGTACTTC.

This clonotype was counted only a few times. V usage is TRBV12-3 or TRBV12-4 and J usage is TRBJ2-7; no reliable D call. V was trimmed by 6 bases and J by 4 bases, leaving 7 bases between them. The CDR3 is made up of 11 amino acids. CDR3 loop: CASRAQYEQYF. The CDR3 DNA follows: TGTGCCAGCAGGGCACAGTACGAGCAGTACTTC.

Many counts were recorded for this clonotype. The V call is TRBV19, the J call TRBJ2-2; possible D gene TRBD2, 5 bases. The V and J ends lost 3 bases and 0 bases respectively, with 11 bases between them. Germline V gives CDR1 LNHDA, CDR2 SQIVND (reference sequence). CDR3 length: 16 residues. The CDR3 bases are TGTGCCAGTAGTATTCTAGGGAGTTCGAACACCGGGGAGCTGTTTTTT. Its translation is CASSILGSSNTGELFF.

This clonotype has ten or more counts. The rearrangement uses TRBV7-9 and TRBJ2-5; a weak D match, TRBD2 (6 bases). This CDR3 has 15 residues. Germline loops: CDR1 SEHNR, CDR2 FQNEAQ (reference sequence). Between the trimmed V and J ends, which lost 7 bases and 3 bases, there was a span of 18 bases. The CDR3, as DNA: TGTGCCAGCACCCCGCCCCCTAGCGACAAAGAGACCCAGTACTTC. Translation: CASTPPPSDKETQYF.

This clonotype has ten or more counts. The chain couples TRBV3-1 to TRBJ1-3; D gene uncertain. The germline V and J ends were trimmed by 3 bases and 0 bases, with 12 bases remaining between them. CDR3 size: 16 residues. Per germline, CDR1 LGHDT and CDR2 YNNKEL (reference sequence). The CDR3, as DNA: TGTGCCAGCAGCCAGCAAACTAAGGGCTCTGGAAACACCATATATTTT. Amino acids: CASSQQTKGSGNTIYF.

The CDR3 here is CASSQDTGRGQPQHF. The CDR3 nucleotides are TGTGCCAGCAGCCAAGATACAGGTCGGGGGCAGCCCCAGCATTTT. This chain joins TRBV4-2 and TRBJ1-5, with a possible D match to TRBD1 (5 bases). Germline V CDR1 and CDR2: LGHNA, YNFKEQ. The ends were cut back, 0 bases at V and 7 bases at J, with 13 bases in the middle. The CDR3 extends over 15 amino acids.

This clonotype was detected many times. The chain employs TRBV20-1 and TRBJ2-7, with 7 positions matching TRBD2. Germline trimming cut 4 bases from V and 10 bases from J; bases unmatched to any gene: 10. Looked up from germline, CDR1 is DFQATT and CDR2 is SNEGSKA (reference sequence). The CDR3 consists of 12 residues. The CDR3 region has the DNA TGCAGTGCTACCGGGACTACGCCGATTCAGTACTTC. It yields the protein CSATGTTPIQYF.

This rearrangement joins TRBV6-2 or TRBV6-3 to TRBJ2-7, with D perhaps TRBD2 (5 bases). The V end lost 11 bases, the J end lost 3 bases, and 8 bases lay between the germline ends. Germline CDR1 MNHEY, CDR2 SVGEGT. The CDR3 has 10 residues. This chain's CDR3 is CAREDYEQYF. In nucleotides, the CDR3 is TGTGCCCGGGAAGACTACGAGCAGTACTTC.

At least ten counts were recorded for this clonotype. CDR3 bases: TGTGCCAGCAGCTTAGCGGGACTAGCGGCTAGCACAGATACGCAGTATTTT. Its translation: CASSLAGLAASTDTQYF. V usage is TRBV7-2 and J usage is TRBJ2-3, with 11 bases fitting TRBD2. Trimming cost V 0 bases and J 0 bases; bases outside gene matches: 2. The germline V gene encodes CDR1 SGHTA and CDR2 FQGNSA. The CDR3 is made up of 17 amino acids.

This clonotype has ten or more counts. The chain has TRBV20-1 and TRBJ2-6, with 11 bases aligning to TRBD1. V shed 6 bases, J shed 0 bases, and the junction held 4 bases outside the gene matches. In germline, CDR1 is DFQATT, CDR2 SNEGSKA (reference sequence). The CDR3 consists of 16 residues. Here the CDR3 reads CSAPGTGGSGANVLTF. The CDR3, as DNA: TGCAGTGCACCCGGGACAGGGGGCTCTGGGGCCAACGTCCTGACTTTC.

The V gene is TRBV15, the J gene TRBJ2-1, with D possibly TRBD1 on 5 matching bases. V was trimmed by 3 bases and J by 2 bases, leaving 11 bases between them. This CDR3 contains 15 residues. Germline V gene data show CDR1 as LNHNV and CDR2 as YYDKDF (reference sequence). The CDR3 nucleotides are TGTGCCACCAGCAGGGTTAAGGGGACCTACAATGAGCAGTTCTTC. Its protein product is CATSRVKGTYNEQFF.

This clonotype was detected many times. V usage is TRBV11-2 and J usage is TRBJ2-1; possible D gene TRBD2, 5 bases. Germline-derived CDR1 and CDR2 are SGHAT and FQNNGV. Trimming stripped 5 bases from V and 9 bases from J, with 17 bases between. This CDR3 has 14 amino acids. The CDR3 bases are TGTGCCAGCAGCCCCGCCCCACTAGTAGGTGAGCAGTTCTTC. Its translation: CASSPAPLVGEQFF.

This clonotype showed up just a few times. CDR3 in amino acids: CASSYSRGGTGEKLFF. The CDR3 DNA reads as TGTGCCAGCAGTTACTCGAGGGGAGGAACGGGTGAAAAACTGTTTTTT. The chain recombines TRBV6-5 with TRBJ1-4; perhaps TRBD1 as D (5 bases). V lost 0 bases, J lost 7 bases, and 15 bases lay in between. This CDR3 has 16 amino acids. In germline, CDR1 is MNHEY, CDR2 SVGAGI.

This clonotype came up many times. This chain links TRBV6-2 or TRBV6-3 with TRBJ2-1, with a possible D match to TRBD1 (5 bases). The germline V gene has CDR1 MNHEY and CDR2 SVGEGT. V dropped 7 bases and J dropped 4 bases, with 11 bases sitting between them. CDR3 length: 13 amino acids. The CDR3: CASTLQGYNEQFF. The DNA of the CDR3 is TGTGCCAGCACACTGCAGGGATACAATGAGCAGTTCTTC.

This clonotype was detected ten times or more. DNA for the CDR3: TGCAGCGTTCGGCTCGGACCCGGCACTGAAGCTTTCTTT. It translates to CSVRLGPGTEAFF. The chain links TRBV29-1 to TRBJ1-1; D unclear. The CDR3 consists of 13 residues. The V and J ends lost 5 bases and 4 bases respectively, with 14 bases between them. The germline CDR1 and CDR2 sequences are SQVTM and ANQGSEA.

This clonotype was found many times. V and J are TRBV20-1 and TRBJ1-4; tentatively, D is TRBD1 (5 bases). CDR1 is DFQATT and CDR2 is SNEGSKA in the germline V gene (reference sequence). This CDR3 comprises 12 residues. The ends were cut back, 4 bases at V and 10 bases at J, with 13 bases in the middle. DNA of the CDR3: TGCAGTGCTAAAGTGCAGGGACGAAAACTGTTTTTT. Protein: CSAKVQGRKLFF.